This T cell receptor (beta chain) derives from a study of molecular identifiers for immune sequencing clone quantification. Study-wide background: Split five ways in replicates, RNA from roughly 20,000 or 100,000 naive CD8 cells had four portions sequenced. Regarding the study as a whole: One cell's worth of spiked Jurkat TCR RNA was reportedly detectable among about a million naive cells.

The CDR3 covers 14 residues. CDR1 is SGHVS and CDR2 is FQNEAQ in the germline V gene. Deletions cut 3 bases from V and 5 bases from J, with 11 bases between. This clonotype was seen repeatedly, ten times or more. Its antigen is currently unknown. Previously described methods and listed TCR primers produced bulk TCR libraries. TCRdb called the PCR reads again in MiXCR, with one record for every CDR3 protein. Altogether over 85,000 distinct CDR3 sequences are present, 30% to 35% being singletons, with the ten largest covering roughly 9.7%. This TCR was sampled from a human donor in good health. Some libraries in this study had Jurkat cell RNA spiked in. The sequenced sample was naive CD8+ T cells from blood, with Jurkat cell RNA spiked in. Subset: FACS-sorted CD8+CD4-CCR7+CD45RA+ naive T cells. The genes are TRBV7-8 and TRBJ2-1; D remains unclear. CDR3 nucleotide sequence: TGTGCCAGCAGCTTCATCGGTCCTAACAATGAGCAGTTCTTC. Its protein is CASSFIGPNNEQFF.